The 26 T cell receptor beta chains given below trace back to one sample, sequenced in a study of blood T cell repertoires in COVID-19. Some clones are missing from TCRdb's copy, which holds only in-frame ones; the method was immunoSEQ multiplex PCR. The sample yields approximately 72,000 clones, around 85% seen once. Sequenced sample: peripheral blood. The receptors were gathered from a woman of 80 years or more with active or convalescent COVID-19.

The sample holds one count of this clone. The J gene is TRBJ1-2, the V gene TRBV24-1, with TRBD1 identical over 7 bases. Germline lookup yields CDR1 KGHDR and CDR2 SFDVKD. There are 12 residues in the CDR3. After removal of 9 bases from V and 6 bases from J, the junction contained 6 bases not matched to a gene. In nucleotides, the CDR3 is TGTGCCACCCGGGACAGCGTTAATGGCTACACCTTC. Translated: CATRDSVNGYTF.

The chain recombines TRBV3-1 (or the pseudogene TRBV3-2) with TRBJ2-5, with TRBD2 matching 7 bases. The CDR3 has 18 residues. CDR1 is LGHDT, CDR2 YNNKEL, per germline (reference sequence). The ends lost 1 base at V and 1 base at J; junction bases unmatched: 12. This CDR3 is CASSQGIGLERGQETQYF. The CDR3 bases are TGTGCCAGCAGCCAAGGAATAGGTCTCGAGCGGGGCCAAGAGACCCAGTACTTC.

The CDR3 sequence is CASSEVGLTGYGYTF. As DNA, the CDR3 is TGTGCCAGCAGTGAAGTGGGCTTGACAGGCTATGGCTACACCTTC. V and J are TRBV2 and TRBJ1-2, with a weak D call TRBD1 (6 bases). This CDR3 contains 15 residues. The germline V gene encodes CDR1 SNHLY and CDR2 FYNNEI. Trimming took 1 base from V and 4 from J, leaving 13 bases between them.

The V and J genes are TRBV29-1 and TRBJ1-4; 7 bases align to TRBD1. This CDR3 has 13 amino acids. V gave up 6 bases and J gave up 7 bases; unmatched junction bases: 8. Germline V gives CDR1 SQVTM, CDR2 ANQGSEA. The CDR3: CSVRQGPSEKLFF. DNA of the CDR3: TGCAGCGTGAGACAGGGTCCGAGTGAAAAACTGTTTTTT.

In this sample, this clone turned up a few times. The CDR3 sequence is CASSQGQGTNYGYTF. For the CDR3, the DNA is TGTGCCAGCAGCCAAGGACAGGGGACCAACTATGGCTACACCTTC. The chain uses TRBV3-1 (or the pseudogene TRBV3-2) and TRBJ1-2; 8 bases agree with TRBD1. The length of the CDR3 is 15 residues. V trimming: 1 base; J trimming: 2 bases; junction bases outside the gene matches: 3. The germline V gene has CDR1 LGHDT and CDR2 YNNKEL (reference sequence).

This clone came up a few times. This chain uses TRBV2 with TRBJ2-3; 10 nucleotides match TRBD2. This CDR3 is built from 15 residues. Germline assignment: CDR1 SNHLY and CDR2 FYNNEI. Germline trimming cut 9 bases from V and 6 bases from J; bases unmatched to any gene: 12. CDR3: CASLERGGHWDTQYF. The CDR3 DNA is TGTGCCAGTCTTGAGCGGGGGGGCCATTGGGATACGCAGTATTTT.

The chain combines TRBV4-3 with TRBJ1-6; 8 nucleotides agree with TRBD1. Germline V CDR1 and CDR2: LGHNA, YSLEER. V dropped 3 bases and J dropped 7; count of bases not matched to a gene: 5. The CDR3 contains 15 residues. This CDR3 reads CASSQDRVQNSPLHF. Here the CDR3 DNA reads TGCGCCAGCAGCCAGGACAGGGTCCAGAATTCACCCCTCCACTTT.

The CDR3 is CASSQHPGQVINTEAFF. CDR3 coding DNA: TGTGCCAGCAGTCAACACCCGGGACAGGTCATTAACACTGAAGCTTTCTTT. This chain joins TRBV28 and TRBJ1-1; 8 nucleotides agree with TRBD1. The germline gives CDR1 MDHEN, CDR2 SYDVKM. V was clipped by 5 bases and J by 2 bases; unmatched bases: 13. The CDR3 runs to 17 residues.

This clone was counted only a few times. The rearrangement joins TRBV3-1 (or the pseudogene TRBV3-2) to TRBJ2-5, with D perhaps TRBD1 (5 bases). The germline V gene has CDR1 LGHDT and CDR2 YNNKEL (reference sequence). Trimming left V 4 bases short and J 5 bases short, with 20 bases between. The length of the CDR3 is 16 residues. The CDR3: CASSLQVPQGGETQYF. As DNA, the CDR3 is TGTGCCAGCAGCCTACAGGTACCCCAGGGTGGGGAGACCCAGTACTTC.

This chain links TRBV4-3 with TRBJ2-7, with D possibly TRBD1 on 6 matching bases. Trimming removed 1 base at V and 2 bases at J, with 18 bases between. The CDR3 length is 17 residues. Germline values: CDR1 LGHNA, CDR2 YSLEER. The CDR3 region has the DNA TGCGCCAGCAGCCAAGGGGGGCCAGGGGCCGTTACCTACGAGCAGTACTTC. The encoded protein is CASSQGGPGAVTYEQYF.

CDR3 protein: CASSTGTGGFGNEQFF. The CDR3 DNA follows: TGTGCCAGCAGTACCGGGACAGGGGGCTTCGGGAATGAGCAGTTCTTC. The rearrangement links TRBV27 to TRBJ2-1, with TRBD1 matching over 12 bases. CDR1 is MNHEY, CDR2 SMNVEV, per germline (reference sequence). Trimming at V came to 5 bases and at J to 7 bases, leaving 9 bases not matched to a gene. The CDR3 sequence is 16 residues long.

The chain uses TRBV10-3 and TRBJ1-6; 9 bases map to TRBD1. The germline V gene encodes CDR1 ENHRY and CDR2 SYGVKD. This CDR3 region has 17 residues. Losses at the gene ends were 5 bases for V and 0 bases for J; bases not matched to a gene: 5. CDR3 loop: CAISRTGDSSYNSPLHF. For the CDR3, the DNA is TGTGCCATCAGTCGGACAGGGGATAGCTCCTATAATTCACCCCTCCACTTT.

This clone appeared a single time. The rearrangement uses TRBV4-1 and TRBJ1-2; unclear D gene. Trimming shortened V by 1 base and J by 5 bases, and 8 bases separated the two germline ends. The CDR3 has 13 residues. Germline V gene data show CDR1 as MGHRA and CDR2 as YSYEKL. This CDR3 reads CASSQGSSYGYTF. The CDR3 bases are TGCGCCAGCAGCCAAGGTTCGTCTTATGGCTACACCTTC.

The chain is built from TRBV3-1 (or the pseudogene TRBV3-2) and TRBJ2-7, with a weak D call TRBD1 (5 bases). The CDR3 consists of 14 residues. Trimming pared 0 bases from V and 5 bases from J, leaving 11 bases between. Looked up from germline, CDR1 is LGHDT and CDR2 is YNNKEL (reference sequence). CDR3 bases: TGTGCCAGCAGCCAAGACAGGGTTTCTCACGAGCAGTACTTC. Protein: CASSQDRVSHEQYF.

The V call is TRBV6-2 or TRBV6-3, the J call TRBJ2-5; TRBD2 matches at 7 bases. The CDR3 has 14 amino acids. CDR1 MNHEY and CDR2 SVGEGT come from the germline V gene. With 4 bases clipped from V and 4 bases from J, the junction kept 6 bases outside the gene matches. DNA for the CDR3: TGTGCCAGCAGTTCGGGACTACCCCCAGAGACCCAGTACTTC. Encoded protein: CASSSGLPPETQYF.

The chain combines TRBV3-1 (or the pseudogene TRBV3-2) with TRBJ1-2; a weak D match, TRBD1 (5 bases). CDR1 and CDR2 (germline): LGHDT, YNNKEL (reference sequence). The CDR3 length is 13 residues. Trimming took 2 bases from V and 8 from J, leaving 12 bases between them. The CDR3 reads CASSQPKGKGYTF. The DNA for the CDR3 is TGTGCCAGCAGCCAACCTAAGGGGAAGGGCTACACCTTC.

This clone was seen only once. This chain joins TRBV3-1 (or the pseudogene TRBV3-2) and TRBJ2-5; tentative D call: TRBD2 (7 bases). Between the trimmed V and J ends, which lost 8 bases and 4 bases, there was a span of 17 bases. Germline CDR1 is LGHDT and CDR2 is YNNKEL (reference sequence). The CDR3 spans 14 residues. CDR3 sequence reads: CASGLRGGSETQYF. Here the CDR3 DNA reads TGTGCCAGCGGGCTTAGGGGGGGCTCAGAGACCCAGTACTTC.

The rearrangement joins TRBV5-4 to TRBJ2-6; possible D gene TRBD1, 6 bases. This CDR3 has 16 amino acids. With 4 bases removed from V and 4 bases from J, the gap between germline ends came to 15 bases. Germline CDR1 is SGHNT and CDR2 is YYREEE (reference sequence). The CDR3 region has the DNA TGTGCCAGCAGCCATGCAGGGGAACCCGGGGCCAACGTCCTGACTTTC. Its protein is CASSHAGEPGANVLTF.

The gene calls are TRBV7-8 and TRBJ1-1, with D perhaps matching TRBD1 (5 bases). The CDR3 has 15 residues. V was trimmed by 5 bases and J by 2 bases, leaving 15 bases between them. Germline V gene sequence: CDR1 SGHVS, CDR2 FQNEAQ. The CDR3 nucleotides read TGTGCCAGCAGCCCCCTCAGGGCCCTAAACACTGAAGCTTTCTTT. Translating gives CASSPLRALNTEAFF.

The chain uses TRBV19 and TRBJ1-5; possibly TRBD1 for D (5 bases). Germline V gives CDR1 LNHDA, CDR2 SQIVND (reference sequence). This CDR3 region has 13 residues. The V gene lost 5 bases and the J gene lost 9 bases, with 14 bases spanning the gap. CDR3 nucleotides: TGTGCCAGTAGTTCATTCAGGGCCGGGCCCCAGCATTTT. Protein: CASSSFRAGPQHF.

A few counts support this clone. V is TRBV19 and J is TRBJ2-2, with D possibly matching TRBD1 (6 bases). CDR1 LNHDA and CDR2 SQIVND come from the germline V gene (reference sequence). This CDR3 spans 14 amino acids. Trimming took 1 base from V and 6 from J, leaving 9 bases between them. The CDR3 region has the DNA TGTGCCAGTAGTATAGGAGGGGGATCCGGGGAGCTGTTTTTT. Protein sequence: CASSIGGGSGELFF.

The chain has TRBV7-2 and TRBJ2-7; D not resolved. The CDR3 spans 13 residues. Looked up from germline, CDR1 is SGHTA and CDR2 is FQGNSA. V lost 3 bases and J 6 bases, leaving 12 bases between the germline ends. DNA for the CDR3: TGTGCCAGCAGCTTCCCGGTGGGCAGCGAGCAGTACTTC. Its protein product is CASSFPVGSEQYF.

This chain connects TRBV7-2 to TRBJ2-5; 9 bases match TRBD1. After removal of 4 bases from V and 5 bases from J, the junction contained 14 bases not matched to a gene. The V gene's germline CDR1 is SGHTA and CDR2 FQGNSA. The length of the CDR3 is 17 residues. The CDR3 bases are TGTGCCAGCAGCTACGCCGGGACAGGGCAATTCGTGGAGACCCAGTACTTC. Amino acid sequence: CASSYAGTGQFVETQYF.

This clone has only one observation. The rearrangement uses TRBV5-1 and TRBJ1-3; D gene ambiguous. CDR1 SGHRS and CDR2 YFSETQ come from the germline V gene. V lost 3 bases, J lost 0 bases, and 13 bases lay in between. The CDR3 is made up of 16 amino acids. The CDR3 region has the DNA TGCGCCAGCAGCTCGAGGCGGGGAGACTCTGGAAACACCATATATTTT. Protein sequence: CASSSRRGDSGNTIYF. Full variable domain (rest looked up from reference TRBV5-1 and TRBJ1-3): KAGVTQTPRYLIKTRGQQVTLSCSPISGHRSVSWYQQTPGQGLQFLFEYFSETQRNKGNFPGRFSGRQFSNSRSEMNVSTLELGDSALYLCASSSRRGDSGNTIYFGEGSWLTVV.

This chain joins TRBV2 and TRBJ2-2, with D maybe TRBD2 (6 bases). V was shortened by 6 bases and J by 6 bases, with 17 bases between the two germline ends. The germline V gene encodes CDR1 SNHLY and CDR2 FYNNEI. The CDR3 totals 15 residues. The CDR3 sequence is CASRTGGDRSGELFF. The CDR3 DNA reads TGTGCCAGCAGGACCGGGGGAGATCGTTCCGGGGAGCTGTTTTTT.

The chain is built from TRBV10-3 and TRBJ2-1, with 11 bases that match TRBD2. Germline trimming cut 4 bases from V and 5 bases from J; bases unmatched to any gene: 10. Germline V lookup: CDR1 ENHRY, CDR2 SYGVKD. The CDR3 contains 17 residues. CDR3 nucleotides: TGTGCCATCAGTGCGGGAGGTAGCGGGGGGGGAAACAATGAGCAGTTCTTC. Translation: CAISAGGSGGGNNEQFF.